Following are 3 T cell receptor beta chains from one sample sequenced in a study of T cells in Graves' hyperthyroidism and ophthalmopathy. TCR beta CDR3 regions were amplified from RNA transcripts. An initial round of RT-PCR targeting the TCR CDR3 relied on the HTBI primer set. TCRdb ran MiXCR on the multiplex PCR reads and lists one entry per CDR3 protein. The sample gives some 460,000 distinct CDR3 sequences, about a sixth of which show up once; around 7% is in the top ten. Specimen: blood. The origin of the receptors is a woman younger than 30 with Graves' hyperthyroidism.

This clonotype was recorded at least ten times. Written as DNA, the CDR3 is TGTGCCAGCAGTGACAGCCCCTATGGCTACACCTTC. It specifies CASSDSPYGYTF. The V call is TRBV2, the J call TRBJ1-2; D is undetermined. Trimming took 3 bases from V and 4 from J, leaving 6 bases between them. The germline gives CDR1 SNHLY, CDR2 FYNNEI. The CDR3 is 12 residues long.

At least ten counts were recorded for this clonotype. This chain joins TRBV2 and TRBJ2-5, with no clear D. CDR1 and CDR2 (germline): SNHLY, FYNNEI. The CDR3 contains 13 residues. V was cut by 7 bases and J by 4 bases, with 13 bases left in between. The CDR3: CASNFKLGETQYF. The CDR3 coding sequence is TGTGCCAGCAATTTTAAGCTAGGAGAGACCCAGTACTTC.

This chain uses TRBV9 with TRBJ1-2; 8 bases match TRBD1. Germline V CDR1 and CDR2: SGDLS, YYNGEE. V was pared by 3 bases and J by 8 bases, with 6 bases of the junction left unmatched. This CDR3 is built from 13 residues. The CDR3 DNA is TGTGCCAGCAGCGCCCAGGGGGCGCACGGCTACACCTTC. Translating gives CASSAQGAHGYTF.